This T cell receptor (beta chain) came from a study of T cell responses to AZD1222 COVID-19 vaccine. In regard to this clone: Its target is unknown.

Trimming took 4 bases from V and 5 from J; bases not matched to a gene: 9. Germline values: CDR1 MDHEN, CDR2 SYDVKM. This CDR3 is 17 amino acids long. Repertoires were generated with immunoSEQ multiplex PCR, while TCRdb's copy carries only in-frame clones and drops some. The profile shows approximately 100,000 clones, around 94% of them singletons. Study outcomes and limitations: A rise in Spike-specific TCR breadth and depth followed two AZD1222 doses. Donor demographics were predominantly white British with a female majority; clonal diversity may be underestimated.

The V gene is TRBV28, the J gene TRBJ2-2, with TRBD2 identical over 11 bases. The sequences come from peripheral blood, collected on day 0 of AZD1222 vaccination. The TCR originated in an adult in good health. The CDR3 bases are TGTGCCAGCAGTTACTCACTAGCGGGAGAGTATACCGGGGAGCTGTTTTTT. Translating it yields CASSYSLAGEYTGELFF.